Listed here are 31 T cell receptor beta chains from one sample, sequenced in a study of T cell responses to AZD1222 COVID-19 vaccine (dated by TCRdb to the early 2020s). The time point label, as the study defines it: about 28 days (+/-7) after the second vaccine dose. The meaning of the sample's treatment or condition label: meningococcal conjugate vaccine given as trial control. Library generation was performed with the immunoSEQ multiplex PCR assay. In its TCRdb copy, this immuneACCESS table keeps in-frame sequences only and misses some clones. Where compared with another copy, unresolved V genes explain less than half of these, and the others have no known cause. The sample data list around 70,000 clones, and 85% to 90% of these were observed just once. The top ten clones comprise approximately 4.8% of the sample. The source material was peripheral blood, sampled 28 days after the second dose of the MenACWY control vaccine. The receptor source for this set is an adult who received the MenACWY meningococcal vaccine as a control.

This rearrangement joins TRBV7-9 to TRBJ1-6, with 11 nucleotides matching TRBD1. J gave up 7 bases and V 5 bases, and 4 bases lay outside the gene matches. Germline values: CDR1 SEHNR, CDR2 FQNEAQ (reference sequence). CDR3 length: 15 amino acids. The CDR3, as DNA: TGTGCCAGCAGCCCGGGACAGGGGGACAATTCACCCCTCCACTTT. This sequence encodes CASSPGQGDNSPLHF.

Only one count was recorded for this clone. The chain combines TRBV6-6 with TRBJ2-2, with unresolved D. This CDR3 has 14 residues. Germline V gene data show CDR1 as MNHNY and CDR2 as SVGAGI (reference sequence). The V end was cut by 5 bases, the J end by 1 base, with 8 bases between. The CDR3 region has the DNA TGTGCCAGCAGTCCCCTTAAGAACACCGGGGAGCTGTTTTTT. It yields the protein CASSPLKNTGELFF.

The J gene is TRBJ1-3, the V gene TRBV28, with 7 bases fitting TRBD1. CDR1 is MDHEN, CDR2 SYDVKM, per germline. The CDR3 is made up of 14 amino acids. Losses at the gene ends were 5 bases for V and 8 bases for J; bases not matched to a gene: 9. Written as DNA, the CDR3 is TGTGCCAGCAGTAGAAGAGGGGGCTCGGACACCATATATTTT. Protein sequence: CASSRRGGSDTIYF.

The V and J genes are TRBV7-8 and TRBJ2-2; TRBD2 agrees at 14 bases. Germline V gene lookup returns CDR1 SGHVS and CDR2 FQNEAQ. The CDR3 extends over 17 amino acids. The V segment lost 7 bases and the J segment 3 bases; nucleotides outside the gene matches: 7. The CDR3 reads CASNVGTSGSYTGELFF. The CDR3 region has the DNA TGTGCCAGCAACGTCGGGACTAGCGGGAGTTACACCGGGGAGCTGTTTTTT.

The V gene is TRBV19, the J gene TRBJ2-1; possibly TRBD1 for D (7 bases). This CDR3 has 16 residues. Germline V gives CDR1 LNHDA, CDR2 SQIVND (reference sequence). V was trimmed by 3 bases and J by 7 bases, leaving 19 bases between them. The CDR3 coding sequence is TGTGCCAGTAGTATCCTAGGCAGGGGGGCGAGGAATGAGCAGTTCTTC. It translates to CASSILGRGARNEQFF.

This clone was recorded once. The chain links TRBV27 to TRBJ2-3; D not resolved. V was trimmed by 0 bases and J by 5 bases, leaving 18 bases between them. CDR3 length: 17 amino acids. In germline, CDR1 is MNHEY, CDR2 SMNVEV (reference sequence). CDR3 in DNA: TGTGCCAGCAGTTTATCCAGAGTTCTTGGACCACAAGATACGCAGTATTTT. Protein sequence: CASSLSRVLGPQDTQYF.

This clone was found a few times. The chain carries TRBV2 and TRBJ2-7; D not resolved. Germline CDR1 reads SNHLY; CDR2 reads FYNNEI. CDR3 length equals 13 residues. V was cut by 3 bases and J by 3 bases, with 9 bases left in between. The CDR3 here is CASSEPFDYEQYF. Here the CDR3 DNA reads TGTGCCAGCAGTGAGCCATTCGACTACGAGCAGTACTTC.

This chain connects TRBV5-4 to TRBJ2-7; D remains ambiguous. The CDR3 loop spans 14 amino acids. Germline V gene sequence: CDR1 SGHNT, CDR2 YYREEE (reference sequence). V was pared by 2 bases and J by 7 bases, with 16 bases between. The chain's CDR3 is CASSFPGLSREQYF. CDR3 sequence (DNA): TGTGCCAGCAGCTTCCCTGGCCTCTCGAGGGAGCAGTACTTC.

The rearrangement links TRBV2 to TRBJ1-1; perhaps TRBD1 as D (5 bases). The CDR3 contains 14 residues. Trimming cost V 6 bases and J 1 base, with 12 bases left between them. Per germline, CDR1 SNHLY and CDR2 FYNNEI. DNA of the CDR3: TGTGCCAGCAGCGGATACAGGACGAACACTGAAGCTTTCTTT. Translated, it gives CASSGYRTNTEAFF.

This clone was found once. The gene calls are TRBV21-1 and TRBJ1-6; the DNA was not compared with TRBD1, the D call given in the table. TRBV21-1 is a pseudogene. The CDR3 contains 18 residues. The CDR3 nucleotides read TGTGCCAGCAGCAAATCTGCTCTAAACGGACAGATCAATTCACCCCTCCACTTT. Translation gives CASSKSALNGQINSPLHF.

V and J are TRBV9 and TRBJ2-1; 9 positions agree with TRBD2. The CDR3 is 17 amino acids. V shed 0 bases and J 8 bases; nucleotides not matched to a gene: 12. Per germline, CDR1 SGDLS and CDR2 YYNGEE. Here the CDR3 DNA reads TGTGCCAGCAGCGTAGACCCTCGGTTGCGGGGGGGCGATGAGCAGTTCTTC. This sequence encodes CASSVDPRLRGGDEQFF.

DNA of the CDR3: TGTGCCAGCAGTTTAGCCGTGTACTATAATTCACCCCTCCACTTT. Translation gives CASSLAVYYNSPLHF. This chain connects TRBV28 to TRBJ1-6; no definite D call. Germline V gene data show CDR1 as MDHEN and CDR2 as SYDVKM. V was shortened by 2 bases and J by 3 bases, with 8 bases between the two germline ends. This CDR3 is built from 15 residues. Complete variable domain (other parts from reference TRBV28 and TRBJ1-6): DVKVTQSSRYLVKRTGEKVFLECVQDMDHENMFWYRQDPGLGLRLIYFSYDVKMKEKGDIPEGYSVSREKKERFSLILESASTNQTSMYLCASSLAVYYNSPLHFGNGTRLTVT.

This chain joins TRBV5-5 and TRBJ2-1; a weak D match, TRBD2 (5 bases). Germline loops: CDR1 SGHKS, CDR2 YYEKEE (reference sequence). Trimming removed 4 bases at V and 5 bases at J, with 13 bases between. There are 14 residues in the CDR3. CDR3 sequence reads: CASSPLKRDNEQFF. The CDR3 DNA follows: TGTGCCAGCAGCCCCTTGAAGAGGGACAATGAGCAGTTCTTC.

The genes are TRBV7-3 and TRBJ1-2; TRBD1 matches at 7 bases. V shed 5 bases and J 4 bases; nucleotides not matched to a gene: 7. CDR3 length: 14 amino acids. Germline-derived CDR1 and CDR2 are SGHTA and FQGTGA. CDR3 nucleotides: TGTGCCAGCAGCCCCCAGGGGGGTGTCTATGGCTACACCTTC. This gives the protein CASSPQGGVYGYTF.

This clone was observed a single time. The J gene is TRBJ1-6, the V gene TRBV14; D is ambiguous. The CDR3 has 12 amino acids. Trimming pared 5 bases from V and 9 bases from J, leaving 8 bases between. Germline CDR1 SGHDN, CDR2 FVKESK. The CDR3 DNA reads TGTGCCAGCAGCTCCACTAGTTCACCCCTCCACTTT. This gives the protein CASSSTSSPLHF.

V and J are TRBV7-2 and TRBJ2-1; 10 nucleotides line up with TRBD1. V lost 7 bases and J lost 7; bases outside the gene matches: 4. The CDR3 sequence is 13 residues long. CDR1 and CDR2 (germline): SGHTA, FQGNSA. The CDR3 DNA follows: TGTGCCAGCAACGACAGGGGGCAAAATGAGCAGTTCTTC. This codes for CASNDRGQNEQFF. The full variable domain, its missing parts supplied by reference TRBV7-2 and TRBJ2-1, is GAGVSQSPSNKVTEKGKDVELRCDPISGHTALYWYRQSLGQGLEFLIYFQGNSAPDKSGLPSDRFSAERTGGSVSTLTIQRTQQEDSAVYLCASNDRGQNEQFFGPGTRLTVL.

The chain combines TRBV9 with TRBJ2-1, with D possibly being TRBD1 or TRBD2 (5 bases each). CDR1 SGDLS and CDR2 YYNGEE come from the germline V gene. The CDR3 loop spans 16 amino acids. Trimming removed 6 bases at V and 4 bases at J, with 20 bases between. The CDR3 region has the DNA TGTGCCAGCACCCAAACAGGCCTAGCTCCTTACAATGAGCAGTTCTTC. Translating gives CASTQTGLAPYNEQFF. The full variable domain, its missing parts supplied by reference TRBV9 and TRBJ2-1, is DSGVTQTPKHLITATGQRVTLRCSPRSGDLSVYWYQQSLDQGLQFLIQYYNGEERAKGNILERFSAQQFPDLHSELNLSSLELGDSALYFCASTQTGLAPYNEQFFGPGTRLTVL.

CDR3 nucleotide sequence: TGTGCCAGCAGCTTAGTGCAGGGGGTGGACAATGAGCAGTTCTTC. It is translated as CASSLVQGVDNEQFF. The J gene is TRBJ2-1, the V gene TRBV7-6; 7 positions match TRBD1. Germline values: CDR1 SGHVS, CDR2 FNYEAQ. The CDR3 is 15 residues long. V was clipped by 1 base and J by 5 bases; unmatched bases: 5.

V gene TRBV9 combines with J gene TRBJ1-4; 8 positions match TRBD1. Germline-derived CDR1 and CDR2 are SGDLS and YYNGEE. Trimming cost V 2 bases and J 7 bases; bases outside gene matches: 4. The CDR3 sequence is 14 residues long. CDR3: CASSVGQGGEKLFF. The CDR3 DNA is TGTGCCAGCAGCGTTGGACAGGGTGGTGAAAAACTGTTTTTT.

This chain joins TRBV29-1 and TRBJ1-1; a possible D gene is TRBD1 (5 bases). CDR1 is SQVTM, CDR2 ANQGSEA, per germline. This CDR3 contains 14 residues. The germline V and J ends were trimmed by 4 bases and 3 bases, with 15 bases remaining between them. The CDR3 is CSVGRNSGYTEAFF. The CDR3 DNA sequence: TGCAGCGTTGGTCGAAATTCAGGGTACACTGAAGCTTTCTTT.

The CDR3 sequence: CASSREGGNTEAFF. The CDR3 DNA reads TGTGCCAGCAGTCGGGAAGGGGGGAACACTGAAGCTTTCTTT. The gene calls are TRBV5-8 and TRBJ1-1; TRBD1 might be the D (6 bases). This CDR3 contains 14 residues. The V and J ends lost 5 bases and 1 base respectively, with 12 bases between them. Germline V gives CDR1 SGHTS, CDR2 YDEGEE. The full variable domain, completed using reference TRBV5-8 and TRBJ1-1, is EAGVTQSPTHLIKTRGQQATLRCSPISGHTSVYWYQQALGLGLQFLLWYDEGEERNRGNFPPRFSGRQFPNYSSELNVNALELEDSALYLCASSREGGNTEAFFGQGTRLTVV.

The J gene is TRBJ2-1, the V gene TRBV4-3; D is uncertain. CDR3 size: 16 residues. Germline V gives CDR1 LGHNA, CDR2 YSLEER. Trimming cost V 1 base and J 6 bases, with 16 bases left between them. The CDR3 DNA reads TGCGCCAGCAGCCAAGGACGGTTTGGGGTGGGCAATGAGCAGTTCTTC. Protein: CASSQGRFGVGNEQFF.

The count of this clone is one. The J gene is TRBJ1-5, the V gene TRBV19; D remains unclear. Per the germline V gene, CDR1 is LNHDA and CDR2 is SQIVND (reference sequence). CDR3 size: 15 residues. Trimming pared 5 bases from V and 3 bases from J, leaving 14 bases between. In DNA, the CDR3 is TGTGCCAGTAGTTTCGACAAGTCGGACAATCAGCCCCAGCATTTT. This translates into CASSFDKSDNQPQHF. Variable domain in full (rest from reference TRBV19 and TRBJ1-5): DGGITQSPKYLFRKEGQNVTLSCEQNLNHDAMYWYRQDPGQGLRLIYYSQIVNDFQKGDIAEGYSVSREKKESFPLTVTSAQKNPTAFYLCASSFDKSDNQPQHFGDGTRLSIL.

This CDR3 is CASSRTSYEQYF. CDR3 sequence (DNA): TGTGCCAGCAGTCGGACCTCCTACGAGCAGTACTTC. The gene calls are TRBV2 and TRBJ2-7; no reliable D call. V shed 5 bases and J shed 0 bases, with 5 bases lying between them. Germline CDR1 reads SNHLY; CDR2 reads FYNNEI. The CDR3 runs 12 residues.

The chain couples TRBV7-9 to TRBJ2-7; D is undetermined. The V gene's germline CDR1 is SEHNR and CDR2 FQNEAQ (reference sequence). The CDR3 consists of 12 residues. Trimming stripped 1 base from V and 3 bases from J, with 4 bases between. The chain's CDR3 is CASSLGDYEQYF. CDR3 sequence (DNA): TGTGCCAGCAGCTTAGGTGACTACGAGCAGTACTTC. The full variable domain, its missing parts supplied by reference TRBV7-9 and TRBJ2-7, is DTGVSQNPRHKITKRGQNVTFRCDPISEHNRLYWYRQTLGQGPEFLTYFQNEAQLEKSRLLSDRFSAERPKGSFSTLEIQRTEQGDSAMYLCASSLGDYEQYFGPGTRLTVT.

The gene calls are TRBV10-3 and TRBJ1-1, with unresolved D. V was shortened by 3 bases and J by 2 bases, with 10 bases between the two germline ends. The CDR3 sequence is 14 residues long. In germline, CDR1 is ENHRY, CDR2 SYGVKD. The CDR3 loop is CAISDSLPNTEAFF. The CDR3 nucleotides are TGTGCCATCAGTGATAGTCTTCCAAACACTGAAGCTTTCTTT.

V gene TRBV28 combines with J gene TRBJ2-7, with TRBD2 as a possible D gene (6 bases). Trimming cost V 6 bases and J 3 bases, with 18 bases left between them. Per germline, CDR1 MDHEN and CDR2 SYDVKM. This CDR3 has 15 residues. CDR3 bases: TGTGCCAGCAGGTGGTCGGCGGGGACCGTCTACGAGCAGTACTTC. Encoded protein: CASRWSAGTVYEQYF.

The genes are TRBV6-5 and TRBJ1-5; maybe TRBD1 (5 bases). The V and J ends lost 2 bases and 3 bases respectively, with 8 bases between them. CDR3 size: 14 residues. Germline CDR1 and CDR2: MNHEY and SVGAGI. CDR3 sequence (DNA): TGTGCCAGCAGTTACGGGGGTCTCAATCAGCCCCAGCATTTT. Translation: CASSYGGLNQPQHF.

The V and J genes are TRBV7-8 and TRBJ1-3, with 7 nucleotides matching TRBD1. This CDR3 spans 17 amino acids. V trimming: 5 bases; J trimming: 0 bases; junction bases outside the gene matches: 10. CDR1 and CDR2 (germline): SGHVS, FQNEAQ. The CDR3 reads CASSLRDSWSSGNTIYF. DNA of the CDR3: TGTGCCAGCAGCCTACGGGACAGCTGGAGCTCTGGAAACACCATATATTTT.

V gene TRBV12-3 or TRBV12-4 combines with J gene TRBJ1-2; D gene ambiguous. The CDR3 consists of 12 residues. V dropped 5 bases and J dropped 5 bases, with 9 bases sitting between them. The CDR3, as DNA: TGTGCCAGCAGTGGACTAACTTATGGCTACACCTTC. It yields the protein CASSGLTYGYTF.

This chain connects TRBV6-2 or TRBV6-3 to TRBJ2-3, with TRBD2 as a possible D gene (5 bases). CDR1 is MNHEY and CDR2 is SVGEGT in the germline V gene. V shed 2 bases and J shed 7 bases, with 13 bases lying between them. The CDR3 runs to 14 residues. The DNA for the CDR3 is TGTGCCAGCAGTTACCCCGCGAGCGGTCATACGCAGTATTTT. The encoded protein is CASSYPASGHTQYF.